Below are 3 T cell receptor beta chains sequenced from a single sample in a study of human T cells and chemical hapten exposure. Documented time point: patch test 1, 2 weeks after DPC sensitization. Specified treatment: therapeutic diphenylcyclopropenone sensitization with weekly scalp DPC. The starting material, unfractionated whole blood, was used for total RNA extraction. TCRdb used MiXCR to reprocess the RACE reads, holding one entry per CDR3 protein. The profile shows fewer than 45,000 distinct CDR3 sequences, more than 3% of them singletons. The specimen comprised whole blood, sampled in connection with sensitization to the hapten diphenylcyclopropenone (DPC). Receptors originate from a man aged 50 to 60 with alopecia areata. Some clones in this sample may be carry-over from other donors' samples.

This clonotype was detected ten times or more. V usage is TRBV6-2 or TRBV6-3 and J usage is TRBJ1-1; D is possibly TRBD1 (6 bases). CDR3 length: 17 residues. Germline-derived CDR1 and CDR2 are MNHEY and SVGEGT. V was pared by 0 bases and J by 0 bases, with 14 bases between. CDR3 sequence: CASSYSQGRLMNTEAFF. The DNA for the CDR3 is TGTGCCAGCAGTTACTCACAGGGAAGATTAATGAACACTGAAGCTTTCTTT.

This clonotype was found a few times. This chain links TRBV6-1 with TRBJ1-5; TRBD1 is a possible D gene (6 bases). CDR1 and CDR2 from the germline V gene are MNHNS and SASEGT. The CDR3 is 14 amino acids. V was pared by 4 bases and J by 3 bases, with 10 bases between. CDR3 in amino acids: CASSGTGNNQPQHF. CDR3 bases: TGTGCCAGCAGTGGAACAGGGAACAATCAGCCCCAGCATTTT.

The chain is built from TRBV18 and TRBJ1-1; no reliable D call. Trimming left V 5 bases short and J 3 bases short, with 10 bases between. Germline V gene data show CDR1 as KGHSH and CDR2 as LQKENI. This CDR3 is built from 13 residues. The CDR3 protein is CASSVLMDTEAFF. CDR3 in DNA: TGTGCCAGCTCAGTCTTGATGGACACTGAAGCTTTCTTT.